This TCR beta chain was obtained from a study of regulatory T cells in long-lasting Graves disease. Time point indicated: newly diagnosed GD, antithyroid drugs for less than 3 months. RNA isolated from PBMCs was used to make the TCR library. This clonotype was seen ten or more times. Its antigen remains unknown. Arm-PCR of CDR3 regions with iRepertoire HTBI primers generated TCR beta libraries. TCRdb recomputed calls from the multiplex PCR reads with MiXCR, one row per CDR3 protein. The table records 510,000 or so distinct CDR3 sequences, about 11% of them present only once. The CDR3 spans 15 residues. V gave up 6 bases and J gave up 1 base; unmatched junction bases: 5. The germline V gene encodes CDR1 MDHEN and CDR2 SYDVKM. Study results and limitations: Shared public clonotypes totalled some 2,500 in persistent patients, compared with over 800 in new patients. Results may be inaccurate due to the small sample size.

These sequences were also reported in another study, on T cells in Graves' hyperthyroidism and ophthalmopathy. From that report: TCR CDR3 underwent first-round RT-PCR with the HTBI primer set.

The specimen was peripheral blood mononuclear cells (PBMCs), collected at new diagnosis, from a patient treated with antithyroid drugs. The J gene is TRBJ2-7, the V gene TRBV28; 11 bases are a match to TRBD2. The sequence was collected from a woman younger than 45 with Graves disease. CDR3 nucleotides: TGTGCCAGCAGAAGGGGGACTAGCGGTTCCTACGAGCAGTACTTC. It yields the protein CASRRGTSGSYEQYF.